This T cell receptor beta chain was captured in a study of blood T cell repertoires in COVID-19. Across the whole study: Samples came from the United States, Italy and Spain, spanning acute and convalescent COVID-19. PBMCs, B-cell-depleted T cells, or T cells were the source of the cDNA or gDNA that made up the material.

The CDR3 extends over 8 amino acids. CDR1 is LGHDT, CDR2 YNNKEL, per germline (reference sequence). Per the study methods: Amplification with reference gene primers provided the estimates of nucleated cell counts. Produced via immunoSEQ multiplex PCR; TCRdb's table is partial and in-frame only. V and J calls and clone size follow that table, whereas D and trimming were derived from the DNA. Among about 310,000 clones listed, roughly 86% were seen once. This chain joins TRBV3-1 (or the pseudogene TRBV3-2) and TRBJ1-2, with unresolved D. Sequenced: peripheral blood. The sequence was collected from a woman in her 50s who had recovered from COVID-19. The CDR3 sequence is CSGYGYTF. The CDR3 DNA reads TGTTCCGGCTATGGCTACACCTTC.